Listed below are T cell receptor beta chains from one sample, sequenced in a study of human T cells and chemical hapten exposure. TCRdb independently ran MiXCR on the RACE reads; one entry per CDR3 protein. The data show about 380,000 distinct CDR3 sequences, about 4.8% seen once. The sample was whole blood, taken in connection with sensitization to the hapten diphenylcyclopropenone (DPC). All receptors come from a woman between 50 and 59 years old with alopecia areata. Some clones in this sample may be carry-over from other donors' samples. CDR3s include the opening cysteine and the closing phenylalanine or tryptophan. Each record gives: J gene, V gene, CDR3 protein.

TRBJ2-7 | TRBV14 | CASSQYRDRVGNEQYF
TRBJ2-2 | TRBV5-4 | CASSLDDRELFF
TRBJ1-1 | TRBV20-1 | CSARPTLNTEAFF
TRBJ2-3 | TRBV5-1 | CASSLARLVDTQYF
TRBJ2-7 | TRBV10-3 | CATRDTLTYEQYF
TRBJ1-1 | TRBV12-3/TRBV12-4 | CASRGTSEAFF
TRBJ1-5 | TRBV4-2 | CASSPGGSFNQPQHF
TRBJ2-1 | TRBV2 | CASGGQGGPGQFF
TRBJ2-5 | TRBV7-2 | CASSLEAGSRYF
TRBJ1-5 | TRBV7-2 | CASSFGPDQPQHF
TRBJ2-5 | TRBV6-6 | CASSYSGPTGGEETQYF
TRBJ2-1 | TRBV2 | CASSELGRLAGNNEQFF
TRBJ1-1 | TRBV6-1 | CASSRGTNTEAFF
TRBJ1-1 | TRBV12-3/TRBV12-4 | CASSPWSTEAFF
TRBJ1-5 | TRBV6-2/TRBV6-3 | CASSYSGTQPQHF
TRBJ2-1 | TRBV29-1 | CSVEGILAGGWNEQFF
TRBJ1-1 | TRBV9 | CASSVMMNTEAFF
TRBJ2-3 | TRBV20-1 | CSVYGAGSADTQYF
TRBJ2-7 | TRBV5-1 | CASSADSRVGQYF
TRBJ1-5 | TRBV24-1 | CATSQGSQPQHF
TRBJ1-1 | TRBV12-3/TRBV12-4 | CASSPLGSNTEAFF
TRBJ2-2 | TRBV5-1 | CASSLGQGARTGELFF
TRBJ2-3 | TRBV20-1 | CSAGTGTSGILRTQYF
TRBJ1-6 | TRBV6-1 | CASTPVGTGRSPLHF